The 5 T cell receptor beta chains below come from one sample, sequenced in a study of T-cell reconstitution after alpha-beta-depleted transplantation in children. TCRbeta library construction was performed incorporating unique molecular identifiers. MiXCR, run by TCRdb on the PCR reads, gives a single entry per CDR3 protein. The sample holds under 750,000 distinct CDR3 sequences, 20% to 25% seen once. The sequences come from PBMCs, mostly from graft donor cells, collected 360 days after TCRalphabeta/CD19-depleted stem cell transplant. The receptors here all came from a boy younger than two who had a stem cell transplant for acute myeloid leukemia, so the T cells may come from the graft donor.

This clonotype showed up many times. This rearrangement joins TRBV29-1 to TRBJ2-2, with unresolved D. The CDR3 consists of 13 residues. V lost 3 bases and J lost 0, with 5 bases in between. Germline CDR1 reads SQVTM; CDR2 reads ANQGSEA. The CDR3 sequence is CSVDGPNTGELFF. CDR3 sequence (DNA): TGCAGCGTTGATGGACCGAACACCGGGGAGCTGTTTTTT.

This clonotype was found many times. V is TRBV20-1 and J is TRBJ1-5, with TRBD1 matching over 7 bases. CDR1 is DFQATT and CDR2 is SNEGSKA in the germline V gene (reference sequence). The trim removed 4 bases at V and 1 base at J, leaving 7 bases unmatched. The CDR3 spans 15 residues. The CDR3 DNA reads as TGCAGTGCTACAAGGGGGCTGGGGAGCAATCAGCCCCAGCATTTT. Translating it yields CSATRGLGSNQPQHF.

This chain uses TRBV20-1 with TRBJ2-2; 9 bases map to TRBD1. V gave up 0 bases and J gave up 3 bases; unmatched junction bases: 11. Germline V gives CDR1 DFQATT, CDR2 SNEGSKA (reference sequence). This CDR3 region has 18 residues. The CDR3 here is CSARDLRTGDVDTGELFF. DNA of the CDR3: TGCAGTGCTAGAGATCTTCGGACAGGGGATGTGGACACCGGGGAGCTGTTTTTT.

The sample holds a few counts of this clonotype. The rearrangement joins TRBV25-1 to TRBJ2-5; D uncertain. This CDR3 has 14 amino acids. Germline V CDR1 and CDR2: MGHDK, SYGVNS. Trimming removed 3 bases at V and 2 bases at J, with 10 bases between. The CDR3 here is CASSDRPPQETQYF. The CDR3, as DNA: TGTGCCAGCAGTGACCGACCGCCTCAAGAGACCCAGTACTTC.

The sample holds many counts of this clonotype. V gene TRBV20-1 combines with J gene TRBJ2-3; D gene uncertain. The germline gives CDR1 DFQATT, CDR2 SNEGSKA (reference sequence). Between the trimmed V and J ends, which lost 3 bases and 2 bases, there was a span of 12 bases. There are 14 residues in the CDR3. CDR3 in DNA: TGCAGTGCTAGCCCCGCCCTCCACACAGATACGCAGTATTTT. Its protein is CSASPALHTDTQYF.